This T cell receptor (beta chain) was sequenced during a study of T cell repertoires in cytomegalovirus infection. The wider study: Selected CMV epitopes included recently identified HLA-C-restricted ones as well as well-studied HLA-B-restricted ones. Signatures in public TCR beta sequences pointed to both CMV infection and matching HLA type.

With regard to this clonotype: Its cognate antigen is unknown.

Study-level findings and limits: Individuals carrying CMV plus the relevant HLA were identified by cumulative frequency of public TCR beta families. HLA-C-restricted, CMV-specific TCR beta clonotypes were dominant ex vivo.

Via MiXCR, TCRdb re-called the reads, giving one row per CDR3 protein. The repertoire includes roughly 800,000 distinct CDR3 sequences, 25% to 30% of them detected once, and over 10% sits in the top ten. Germline V gives CDR1 MNHGY, CDR2 SAAAGT. Trimming cost V 5 bases and J 7 bases; bases outside gene matches: 10. The CDR3 has 15 residues. The J gene is TRBJ1-5, the V gene TRBV6-8; 8 positions agree with TRBD1. The receptor comes from a human donor in good health (CMV status not recorded). Some clones in this sample may be carry-over from other donors' samples. The sequences come from cultured CD8+ T cells from PBMCs, collected from culture after CMV antigen stimulation. CDR3 sequence (DNA): TGTGCCAGCAGTGCCGGCGCAGGGGGCGGCCAGCCCCAGCATTTT. Its translation: CASSAGAGGGQPQHF.